The 6 T cell receptor beta chains in this list originate from one sample, sequenced in a study of OX40 agonist ivuxolimab in advanced cancers. To prepare the library, the immunoSEQ multiplex PCR assay was applied. TCRdb obtained this table from immuneACCESS and retained in-frame rearrangements with V and J assigned. These tables miss some clones; where compared with another copy, unresolved V genes account for less than half of the shortfall, and the remainder is unexplained. Recorded for this sample are approximately 80,000 clones; approximately 90% of them occurred a single time. The ten largest clones capture 0.43% of the sample. This material consisted of CD4+ or CD8+ T cells sorted from blood, taken in a trial of the OX40 agonist ivuxolimab. These receptors were taken from an adult with an advanced solid tumor such as melanoma, head and neck, liver or kidney cancer.

This clone came up once. V usage is TRBV11-1 and J usage is TRBJ2-7; 9 bases are a match to TRBD1. There are 13 residues in the CDR3. V shed 6 bases and J 3 bases; nucleotides not matched to a gene: 3. The germline gives CDR1 SGHAT, CDR2 FQDESV (reference sequence). The CDR3 loop reads CASRADRGYEQYF. In DNA, the CDR3 is TGTGCCAGCAGGGCGGACAGGGGCTACGAGCAGTACTTC.

The chain is built from TRBV5-1 and TRBJ2-5; the match to TRBD2 covers 10 bases. The CDR3 consists of 16 residues. Germline V gives CDR1 SGHRS, CDR2 YFSETQ. V lost 2 bases to trimming and J lost 1 base; unmatched junction nucleotides: 5. The DNA for the CDR3 is TGCGCCAGCAGCTTTGCGGTAGCGGGGGGCCAAGAGACCCAGTACTTC. Protein sequence: CASSFAVAGGQETQYF.

The rearrangement joins TRBV7-2 to TRBJ2-7, with TRBD2 identical over 9 bases. CDR1 SGHTA and CDR2 FQGNSA come from the germline V gene. CDR3 length: 15 residues. V dropped 1 base and J dropped 3; count of bases not matched to a gene: 4. The CDR3 sequence: CASSLGLAELYEQYF. CDR3 in DNA: TGTGCCAGCAGCTTAGGACTAGCGGAACTCTACGAGCAGTACTTC.

V usage is TRBV5-1 and J usage is TRBJ2-7; 7 bases fit TRBD1. The CDR3 loop spans 14 amino acids. After removal of 0 bases from V and 6 bases from J, the junction contained 6 bases not matched to a gene. Germline V gene sequence: CDR1 SGHRS, CDR2 YFSETQ. The CDR3 DNA is TGCGCCAGCAGCTTGGCGACAGGGTCCGGCGAGCAGTACTTC. It translates to CASSLATGSGEQYF.

The chain links TRBV4-3 to TRBJ2-3; D is unclear. V lost 2 bases and J 2 bases, leaving 11 bases between the germline ends. The CDR3 spans 15 residues. Germline V gene lookup returns CDR1 LGHNA and CDR2 YSLEER. The CDR3 DNA reads as TGCGCCAGCAGCCAAAGGGCCTTAGACACAGATACGCAGTATTTT. This gives the protein CASSQRALDTDTQYF.

The chain has TRBV18 and TRBJ2-1; 8 nucleotides line up with TRBD1. Germline lookup yields CDR1 KGHSH and CDR2 LQKENI. This CDR3 has 13 residues. The trim removed 3 bases at V and 7 bases at J, leaving 2 bases unmatched. The CDR3 spells CASSPGQDNEQFF. CDR3 bases: TGTGCCAGCTCACCGGGACAGGATAATGAGCAGTTCTTC. The full variable domain, in which reference TRBV18 and TRBJ2-1 provide the parts outside the CDR3, is NAGVMQNPRHLVRRRGQEARLRCSPMKGHSHVYWYRQLPEEGLKFMVYLQKENIIDESGMPKERFSAEFPKEGPSILRIQQVVRGDSAAYFCASSPGQDNEQFFGPGTRLTVL.